Reported below is one TCR beta chain. What this receptor recognizes is not known. No base qualities exist here, and no much larger clone lies one base off it. These data originate in a study of response to subunit inactivated influenza vaccine (dated 2018 in TCRdb). Regarding the complete study: Deep quantitative profiling of the T cell receptor repertoire was used in the study to follow responses to a trivalent subunit inactivated influenza vaccine. General findings and caveats noted by the study authors: According to the authors, only a limited number of new T cells may be recruited by each seasonal influenza vaccination.

V lost 3 bases and J lost 5 bases; the stretch between them is 19 bases long. Inclusive of the bounding cysteine and phenylalanine, the CDR3 is 15 residues long. The sequence is cut down to CDR3 DNA, 45 bases in frame from base 1. The CDR1 and CDR2 encoded by the germline V gene are SQVTM and ANQGSEA. Library generation was performed with RT-PCR. The run used an Illumina HiSeq 2500. The public reads were quality trimmed at Q25 with fastp and then assembled into clones with MiXCR by TCRdb, keeping productive beta chains. Merged by CDR3 protein, the rows form single entries marked with the most common genes and DNA. The sample data list about 520,000 distinct CDR3 sequences, and roughly 25% of these were observed just once. The top ten hold approximately 2% of the sample.

The rearrangement joined TRBV29-1 to TRBJ2-5, and perhaps TRBD2 as D gene, on 7 matching bases. The source is a man in his forties or fifties who received an inactivated influenza vaccine. Donor details come from another sample of the same person, matched by shared clones. The sequencing here drew on CD4+ T cells sorted from PBMCs, taken more than 4 days after vaccination. Here is the DNA: TGCAGCGTTGAGTATCCTGCGGGGGCGAGGGAGACCCAGTACTTC. Protein translation: CSVEYPAGARETQYF.